The 9 T cell receptor beta chains below all came from one sample that was sequenced in a study of spatial heterogeneity in lung cancer. From the 5' RACE reads, TCRdb called clonotypes with MiXCR, one entry per CDR3 protein. The data contain tens of thousands of distinct CDR3 sequences, around 5.5% of them singletons. Time point specified: sample taken at primary tumor resection. Whole RNA came from tumor, nontumor lung or frozen PBMC and was sequenced without being sorted. This material consisted of PBMCs, taken at surgery. The origin of the receptors is a female donor with early-stage non-small cell lung cancer.

The CDR3 bases are TGTGCCAGCAGCCGTACCCAGGGCACTGAAGCTTTCTTT. Protein: CASSRTQGTEAFF. The chain couples TRBV12-3 or TRBV12-4 to TRBJ1-1; perhaps TRBD1 as D (5 bases). V shed 6 bases and J shed 4 bases, with 12 bases lying between them. The CDR3 extends over 13 amino acids.

This clonotype was seen more than once but under ten times. This chain joins TRBV5-4 and TRBJ2-2; D is tentatively TRBD1 or TRBD2 (5 bases each). The CDR3 totals 15 residues. Looked up from germline, CDR1 is SGHNT and CDR2 is YYREEE (reference sequence). Between the trimmed V and J ends, which lost 4 bases and 5 bases, there was a span of 15 bases. The chain's CDR3 is CASSLRTLGTGELFF. The DNA of the CDR3 is TGTGCCAGCAGCCTACGGACACTAGGGACCGGGGAGCTGTTTTTT.

This clonotype came up a few times. The J gene is TRBJ2-1, the V gene TRBV20-1; D perhaps matches TRBD2 (6 bases). CDR3 length: 14 amino acids. CDR1 DFQATT and CDR2 SNEGSKA come from the germline V gene (reference sequence). V was cut by 0 bases and J by 6 bases, with 12 bases left in between. The CDR3 loop is CSARDSGTLNEQFF. Written as DNA, the CDR3 is TGCAGTGCTAGAGATTCCGGGACTCTCAATGAGCAGTTCTTC.

The table lists this clonotype with many counts. J is TRBJ1-1 and V is TRBV12-3 or TRBV12-4; TRBD1 might be the D (5 bases). The V end lost 3 bases, the J end lost 0 bases, and 8 bases lay between the germline ends. CDR3 length: 14 amino acids. Here the CDR3 DNA reads TGTGCCAGCAGTTTGGGGCACATGAACACTGAAGCTTTCTTT. As protein: CASSLGHMNTEAFF.

In its sample, this clonotype is large. The chain links TRBV28 to TRBJ2-7; 7 positions agree with TRBD1. This CDR3 is 16 amino acids long. V dropped 5 bases and J dropped 3; count of bases not matched to a gene: 13. Germline V gene sequence: CDR1 MDHEN, CDR2 SYDVKM. The CDR3 DNA follows: TGTGCCAGCAGTCCCCTCTTAAGGGCAGGGGGCTACGAGCAGTACTTC. Translating gives CASSPLLRAGGYEQYF.

This clonotype was seen repeatedly, ten times or more. The rearrangement uses TRBV7-9 and TRBJ1-3; unclear D gene. The CDR3 extends over 13 amino acids. Deletions cut 3 bases from V and 9 bases from J, with 12 bases between. Germline loops: CDR1 SEHNR, CDR2 FQNEAQ (reference sequence). CDR3 sequence (DNA): TGTGCCAGCAGCTTTCTAACCGGGCTCACCATATATTTT. It translates to CASSFLTGLTIYF.

The table lists this clonotype with many counts. The chain joins TRBV2 to TRBJ2-7; D call uncertain. Germline CDR1 is SNHLY and CDR2 is FYNNEI. This CDR3 comprises 11 residues. V lost 6 bases and J 3 bases, leaving 6 bases between the germline ends. The DNA of the CDR3 is TGTGCCAGCAGCATGATCTACGAGCAGTACTTC. It yields the protein CASSMIYEQYF.

This clonotype was seen ten or more times. The V call is TRBV7-2, the J call TRBJ2-5; D gene uncertain. Between the trimmed V and J ends, which lost 0 bases and 1 base, there was a span of 6 bases. The CDR3 covers 14 residues. Germline V lookup: CDR1 SGHTA, CDR2 FQGNSA. The CDR3 DNA reads TGTGCCAGCAGCTTAGCAGGCGGCCAAGAGACCCAGTACTTC. Amino acid sequence: CASSLAGGQETQYF.

This clonotype occurred many times. The J gene is TRBJ1-2, the V gene TRBV19, with D tentatively TRBD1 (6 bases). Per germline, CDR1 LNHDA and CDR2 SQIVND (reference sequence). The V gene lost 5 bases and the J gene lost 4 bases, with 17 bases spanning the gap. The CDR3 runs to 15 residues. CDR3 residues: CASSPRTEPIYGYTF. The DNA of the CDR3 is TGTGCCAGTAGTCCCCGGACAGAACCTATCTATGGCTACACCTTC.